This record covers a single T cell receptor (beta chain). Its target antigen remains unknown. Qualities for individual bases were not recorded, and no much larger clone is one base off. The data are from a study of radiotherapy plus CTLA-4 blockade in lung cancer (dated by TCRdb to 2016 to 2018). In terms of the full investigation: Objective responses were observed in about 17% of enrolled patients, and disease control was achieved in 25% to 40%. Results the study describes overall, beyond this receptor: The strongest predictors of response were reported to be early dynamic shifts in blood T cell clones along with a rise in serum interferon-beta following radiation. After treatment with radiotherapy and ipilimumab, TCR clones that came from tumors expanded in the peripheral blood.

Focal radiation therapy combined with CTLA-4 blockade (ipilimumab) was tested in patients with chemo-refractory metastatic non-small-cell lung cancer. The method was the immunoSEQ multiplex PCR assay. The immuneACCESS repertoire file appears here via TCRdb, limited to in-frame rearrangements. These files lack a portion of the clones; in checked studies, under half of the deficit traces to unresolved V genes, and the cause of the others is not known. This sample holds about 45,000 clones; 73% were observed only once. The biggest ten clones account for roughly 3.5% of the sample. The CDR3 covers 14 residues, taking in both the cysteine and the phenylalanine. Only the CDR3 region is kept as DNA, spanning 42 bases read in frame from base 1. For CDR1 and CDR2, the germline V gene lists SGHRS and YFSETQ. V is pruned by 4 bases and J by 6 bases, leaving 6 bases of the junction without a gene match.

Sequencing was performed on peripheral blood, taken from a patient treated with radiotherapy plus ipilimumab. The chain uses TRBV5-1 and TRBJ2-5; a stretch of 10 junction bases matches TRBD1. The clonotype originates from a human donor with non-small cell lung cancer who had a complete response to radiotherapy plus ipilimumab. The CDR3 is CASSATGGDQTQYF. The DNA reads as follows: TGCGCCAGCAGCGCGACAGGGGGCGATCAGACCCAGTACTTC.